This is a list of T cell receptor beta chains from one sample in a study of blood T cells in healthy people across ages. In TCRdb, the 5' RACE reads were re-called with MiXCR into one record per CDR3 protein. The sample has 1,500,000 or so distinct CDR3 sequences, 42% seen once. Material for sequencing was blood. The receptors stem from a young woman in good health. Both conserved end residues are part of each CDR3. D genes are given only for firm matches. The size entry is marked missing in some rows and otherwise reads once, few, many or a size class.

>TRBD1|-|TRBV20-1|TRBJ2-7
TGCAGTGCTCTTGGACAGGGGGCACACTACGAGCAGTACTTC
CSALGQGAHYEQYF
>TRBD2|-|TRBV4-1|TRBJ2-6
TGCGCCAGCAGGGTTGGACTAGCGGGACCTCGCTCTGGGGCCAACGTCCTGACTTTC
CASRVGLAGPRSGANVLTF
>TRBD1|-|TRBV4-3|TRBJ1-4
TGCGCCAGCAGCGCCCAGACAGGGGTTGCAACTAATGAAAAACTGTTTTTT
CASSAQTGVATNEKLFF
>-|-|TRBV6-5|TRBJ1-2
TGTGCCAGCAGTTACTCGGATGGGATGATGGACGGAAACACCTTC
CASSYSDGMMDGNTF
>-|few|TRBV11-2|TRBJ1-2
TGTGCCAGCAGCTTAGAACCCTCCCTAGCCGTAGGGGGCTACACCTTC
CASSLEPSLAVGGYTF
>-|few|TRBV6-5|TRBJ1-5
TGTGCCAGCAGTTACTCGGCATCAACGCAGCCCCAGCATTTT
CASSYSASTQPQHF
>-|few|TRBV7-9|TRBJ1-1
TGTGCCAGCACCCCAGCAGGGCCGAACACTGAAGCTTTCTTT
CASTPAGPNTEAFF
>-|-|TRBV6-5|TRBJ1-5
TGTGCCAGCAGTCCTGTGGGGAACAGGGCAAATCAGCCCCAGCATTTT
CASSPVGNRANQPQHF
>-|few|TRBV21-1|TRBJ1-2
TGTGCCAGCAGCAAAGCGTCGACAGGGAGACGTGGCTACACCTTC
CASSKASTGRRGYTF
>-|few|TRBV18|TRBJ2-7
TGTGCCAGCTCAGTCGGGACGCCCACCTACGAGCAGTACTTC
CASSVGTPTYEQYF
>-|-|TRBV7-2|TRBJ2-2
TGTGCCAGCAGCTTAGTCCAAGGCGGGGAGCTGTTTTTT
CASSLVQGGELFF
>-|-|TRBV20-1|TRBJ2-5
TGCAGTGCTACGGACGGACTCCAAGAGACCCAGTACTTC
CSATDGLQETQYF
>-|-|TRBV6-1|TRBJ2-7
TGTGCCAGCAGGCCGACCTCCCAGGGTGAGCAGTACTTC
CASRPTSQGEQYF
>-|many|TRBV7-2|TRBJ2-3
TGTGCCAGCAGCCTAAGACCAGAAGATACGCAGTATTTT
CASSLRPEDTQYF
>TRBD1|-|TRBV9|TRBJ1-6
TGTGCCAGCAGTTCTGAACCGACAGGGACTAGTTCACCCCTACACTTT
CASSSEPTGTSSPLHF
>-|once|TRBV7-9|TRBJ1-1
TGTGCCAGCAGCCTAACCCAGGGCGAAACTGAAGCTTTCTTT
CASSLTQGETEAFF
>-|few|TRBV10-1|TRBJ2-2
TGCGCCAGCAGTGAAGGGACAAGTCGGGAGCTGTTTTTT
CASSEGTSRELFF
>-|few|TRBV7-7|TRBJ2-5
TGTGCTAGCAGCCGGAGAGGCTACCAAGAGACCCAGTACTTC
CASSRRGYQETQYF
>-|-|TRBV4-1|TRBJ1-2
TGCGCCAGCAGCCAAGATCGGGTTCCCAGGGGCTATGGCTACACCTTC
CASSQDRVPRGYGYTF
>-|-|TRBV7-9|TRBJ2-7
TGTGCCAGCAGCCCCGTGAGGCCAGGGGAGTATGTCGAGCAGTACTTC
CASSPVRPGEYVEQYF
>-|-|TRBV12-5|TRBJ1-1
TGTGCTAGTGGTTTGCTACGACACTTGAACACTGAAGCTTTCTTT
CASGLLRHLNTEAFF
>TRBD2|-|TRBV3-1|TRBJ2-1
TGTGCCAGCAGCCATAGGAGGCGGGGGGGTCACAATGAGCAGTTCTTC
CASSHRRRGGHNEQFF
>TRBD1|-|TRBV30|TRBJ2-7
TGTGCCTGGAGTGGACCCATCGGGACAGAACGCTACGAGCAGTACTTC
CAWSGPIGTERYEQYF
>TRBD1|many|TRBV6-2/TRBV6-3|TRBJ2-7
TGTGCCAGCAGCCGCTCTGGGACAGTCTACGAGCAGTACTTC
CASSRSGTVYEQYF
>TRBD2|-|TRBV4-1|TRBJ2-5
TGCGCCAGCAGCCAAGTGGTAGCGGGTGCCTTCTCAAATGAGCAGTACTTC
CASSQVVAGAFSNEQYF
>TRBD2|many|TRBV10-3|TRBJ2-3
TGTGCCATCAGACCCGGGACTAGCGGATACACAGATACGCAGTATTTT
CAIRPGTSGYTDTQYF
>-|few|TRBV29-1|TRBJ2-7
TGCAGCGTTGCCCCCCGTTTCCCCTACGAGCAGTACTTC
CSVAPRFPYEQYF
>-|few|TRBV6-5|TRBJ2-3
TGTGCCAGCAGGATCCACGGGGTAGCGGGCACAGATACGCAGTATTTT
CASRIHGVAGTDTQYF
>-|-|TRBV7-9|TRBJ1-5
TGTGCCAGCAGCGCATCAGGACGGAATAGCAATCAGCCCCAGCATTTT
CASSASGRNSNQPQHF
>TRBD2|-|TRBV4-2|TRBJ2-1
TGTGCCAGCAGCCAAGCTCTAGCGGGGGGGTACGGCAATGAGCAGTTCTTC
CASSQALAGGYGNEQFF
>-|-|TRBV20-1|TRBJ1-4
TGCAGTGCTAGAGAGCGGTTCGAAAAACTGTTTTTT
CSARERFEKLFF
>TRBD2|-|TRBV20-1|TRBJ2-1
TGCAGTGCTAGAGGTCCTAGCGGGATTATCCATGAGCAGTTCTTC
CSARGPSGIIHEQFF
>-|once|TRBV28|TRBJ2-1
TGTGCCAGCAGTCTGCGAGAGGGGCTAGTGGGATCGACCTACAATGAGCAGTTCTTC
CASSLREGLVGSTYNEQFF
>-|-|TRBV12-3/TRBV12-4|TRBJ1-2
TGTGCCAGCAGGCGGGCGGGGGTGTACTATGGCTACACCTTC
CASRRAGVYYGYTF
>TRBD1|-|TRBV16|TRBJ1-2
TGTGCCAGCAGCCAAATGGGGACAGGGCGGGCTAACTATGGCTACACCTTC
CASSQMGTGRANYGYTF
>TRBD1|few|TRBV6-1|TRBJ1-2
TGTGCCAGCAGTGAAGGTCAGGGGGAAGAATACTACACCTTC
CASSEGQGEEYYTF
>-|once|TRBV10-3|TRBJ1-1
TGTGCCATCACGGCCTCAGGGGAGGGCGGTGAAGCTTTCTTT
CAITASGEGGEAFF
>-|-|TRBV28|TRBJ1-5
TGTGCCAGCAGTCTTCTCTATCAGCCCCAGCATTTT
CASSLLYQPQHF
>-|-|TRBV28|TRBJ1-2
TGTGCCAGCAGTCCCCAGGGACGCGACCATGGCTACACCTTC
CASSPQGRDHGYTF
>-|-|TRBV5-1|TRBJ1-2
TGCGCCAGCAGCGTGGGGCAGCACTATGGCTACACCTTC
CASSVGQHYGYTF
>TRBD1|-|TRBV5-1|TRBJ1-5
TGCGCCAGCAGCCCGGGACAGGGTAGGAGCCAGCCCCAGCATTTT
CASSPGQGRSQPQHF
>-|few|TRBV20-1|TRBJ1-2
TGCAGTGCTAGCCCAATACAACGGCCTCAATCGGGTGGCTACACCTTC
CSASPIQRPQSGGYTF
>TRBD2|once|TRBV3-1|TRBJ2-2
TGTGCCAGCAGCCCCCAGTGGGGAGGGATCGGGGAGCTGTTTTTT
CASSPQWGGIGELFF
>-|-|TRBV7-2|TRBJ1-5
TGTGCCAGCAGCTTAGAGGCAGGGCGCAATCAGCCCCAGCATTTT
CASSLEAGRNQPQHF
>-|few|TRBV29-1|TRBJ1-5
TGCAGCGCCTTACAGGGTGCAGGGCAGCCCCAGCATTTT
CSALQGAGQPQHF
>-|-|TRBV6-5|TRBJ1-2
TGTGCCAGCAGTCCTGGAGAGGTGGTTTTGTATGGCTACACCTTC
CASSPGEVVLYGYTF
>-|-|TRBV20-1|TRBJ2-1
TGCAGTGCTAGAGATCCGGAACTCTCCTACAATGAGCAGTTCTTC
CSARDPELSYNEQFF
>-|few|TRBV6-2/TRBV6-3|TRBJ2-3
TGTGCCAGCAGTTACAGTGGTTTCTCTCGCACAGATACGCAGTATTTT
CASSYSGFSRTDTQYF
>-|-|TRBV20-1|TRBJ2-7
TGCAGTGCTAGAGAACTGGACAGAACCTACGAGCAGTACTTC
CSARELDRTYEQYF
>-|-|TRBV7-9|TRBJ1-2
TGTGCCGGCAGCTCGACCTCCGATGGAGGCTACACCTTC
CAGSSTSDGGYTF